The rows below give T cell receptor beta chains drawn from one sample of a study of regulatory T cells in long-lasting Graves disease. TCRdb processed the multiplex PCR reads anew with MiXCR; each CDR3 protein has one entry. The sample includes 300,000 to 400,000 distinct CDR3 sequences, roughly a sixth seen only once; the top ten take 30%. This sample also belongs to another study, concerning T cells in Graves' hyperthyroidism and ophthalmopathy.

Sequencing was performed on peripheral blood mononuclear cells (PBMCs), taken at new diagnosis, from a patient treated with antithyroid drugs. These receptors came from a man aged 40-49 years with Graves disease. Each CDR3 is given with its conserved first and last residue. A D gene is named only where the DNA matches it firmly. Not all rows give a size; the values are once, few, many and, for expanded clones, a class.

abundance | j_gene | d_gene | v_gene | CDR3nt | CDR3aa
- | TRBJ2-6 | - | TRBV12-3/TRBV12-4 | TGTGCCAGCAGTTCCAGGCCCTCTGGGGCCAACGTCCTGACTTTC | CASSSRPSGANVLTF
- | TRBJ2-6 | - | TRBV28 | TGTGCCACCTCTTTTAGGGGGGGGGCCTCTGGGGCCAACGTCCTGACTTTC | CATSFRGGASGANVLTF
many | TRBJ1-6 | - | TRBV6-2/TRBV6-3 | TGTGCCAGCAGTTACTCGTTAGATTCACCCCTCCACTTT | CASSYSLDSPLHF
many | TRBJ2-1 | - | TRBV11-2 | TGTGCCAGCAGCTTAGGAGGCCAGGTTCAGTTCTTC | CASSLGGQVQFF
- | TRBJ2-5 | TRBD2 | TRBV5-1 | TGCGCCAGCAGACCTATTGGACTAGCGGGGGGGGAAGAGACCCAGTACTTC | CASRPIGLAGGEETQYF
many | TRBJ1-6 | TRBD1 | TRBV5-1 | TGCGCCAGCAGGCCTCCCGGGACAGAGAATTCACCCCTCCACTTT | CASRPPGTENSPLHF
many | TRBJ1-1 | - | TRBV12-3/TRBV12-4 | TGTGCCAGCAGAAAGGGGGGAAGTACTGAAGCTTTCTTT | CASRKGGSTEAFF
- | TRBJ2-5 | - | TRBV24-1 | TGTGCCACCAGTGGGTCTTTCGGGGGAATGGAGACCCAGTACTTC | CATSGSFGGMETQYF
few | TRBJ2-1 | TRBD2 | TRBV11-2 | TGTGCCAGCAGCTTAGAAGATGCCGTGACTAGCGGGGGTTACAATGAGCAGTTCTTC | CASSLEDAVTSGGYNEQFF
- | TRBJ2-3 | TRBD2 | TRBV6-9 | TGTGCCAGCAGTTCCGCCATCGGACTAGCGGGCACAGATGCGCAGTATTTT | CASSSAIGLAGTDAQYF
- | TRBJ2-1 | TRBD2 | TRBV2 | TGTGCCAGCAGTGAACGCGGGGGGGCCTTCTCTGAGCAGTTCTTC | CASSERGGAFSEQFF
many | TRBJ2-7 | TRBD1 | TRBV5-5 | TGTGCCAGCAGCCGCCGACAGGGCCAAAACCCCTACGAGCAGTACTTC | CASSRRQGQNPYEQYF
many | TRBJ2-2 | TRBD2 | TRBV20-1 | TGCAGTGCTCGACTAGCGGGGGGAATAGCCGGGGAGCTGTTTTTT | CSARLAGGIAGELFF
once | TRBJ1-1 | - | TRBV3-1 | TGTGCCAGCAGCCCCCATGTTCTAAACACTGAAGCTTTCTTT | CASSPHVLNTEAFF
many | TRBJ1-5 | - | TRBV2 | TGTGCCAGCAGTGAAGTGCCCCTTCAGCCCCAGCATTTT | CASSEVPLQPQHF
many | TRBJ2-1 | TRBD1 | TRBV29-1 | TGCAGCGCAAACCGGGACAGGGGAGGCAATGAGCAGTTCTTC | CSANRDRGGNEQFF
many | TRBJ2-2 | - | TRBV30 | TGTGCCTGGACGGATTGGCGCGAGGGTGTCTCCGGGGAGCTGTTTTTT | CAWTDWREGVSGELFF
many | TRBJ1-1 | TRBD1 | TRBV2 | TGTGCCAGCAGCCCCGACAGGGACACTGAAGCTTTCTTT | CASSPDRDTEAFF
few | TRBJ2-7 | - | TRBV29-1 | TGCAGCGTTGAACACGGGGCGACCTACGAGCAGTACTTC | CSVEHGATYEQYF
many | TRBJ1-2 | - | TRBV5-1 | TGCGCCAGCAGCTCTTTTGACACCAACTATGGCTACACCTTC | CASSSFDTNYGYTF
many | TRBJ1-1 | - | TRBV9 | TGTGCCAGCAGCGTACAGGGCCAGGACACTGAAGCTTTCTTT | CASSVQGQDTEAFF
- | TRBJ2-5 | TRBD2 | TRBV20-1 | TGCAGTGCTAGAGATCTCGGGGGGTTAGAGTGGGAGACCCAGTACTTC | CSARDLGGLEWETQYF
many | TRBJ2-5 | TRBD1 | TRBV5-1 | TGCGCCAGCAGCTTAGCGACAGGGGAAGAGACCCAGTACTTC | CASSLATGEETQYF
many | TRBJ2-2 | - | TRBV4-1 | TGCGCCAGCGCGGACAGTGGGAACACCGGGGAGCTGTTTTTT | CASADSGNTGELFF
many | TRBJ2-3 | TRBD2 | TRBV20-1 | TGCAGTGCAAATCTAGCGGGGGGAATCCGAGATACGCAGTATTTT | CSANLAGGIRDTQYF
many | TRBJ2-7 | TRBD1 | TRBV10-3 | TGTGCCGTCTACAGGGGCAACGAGCAGTACTTC | CAVYRGNEQYF
few | TRBJ2-7 | TRBD1 | TRBV19 | TGTGCCAGTAGTACGAGACGGGACAGGGGCGAGCAGTACTTC | CASSTRRDRGEQYF
many | TRBJ1-6 | - | TRBV3-1 | TGTGCCAGCAGCCAACGGGACACCAATTCACCCCTCCACTTT | CASSQRDTNSPLHF
few | TRBJ1-2 | - | TRBV15 | TGTGCCACCAGCAGAGAGAACAGACCTAACTATGGCTACACCTTC | CATSRENRPNYGYTF
many | TRBJ2-7 | TRBD1 | TRBV4-1 | TGCGCCAGCAGCCACCGACCGGGACAGGGTTCCCACGAGCAGTACTTC | CASSHRPGQGSHEQYF
many | TRBJ1-2 | TRBD1 | TRBV2 | TGTGCCAGCAGTCGCTACAGGGGGACGGATGGCTACACCTTC | CASSRYRGTDGYTF
- | TRBJ2-7 | - | TRBV29-1 | TGCAGCGTTGAACGGAAGGGCCTAGAGGGGGTGGGAGAGCAGTACTTC | CSVERKGLEGVGEQYF
- | TRBJ1-5 | TRBD1 | TRBV7-6 | TGTGCCAGCAGCCCCGGACAGGGTAGCAATCAGCCCCAGCATTTT | CASSPGQGSNQPQHF
- | TRBJ2-7 | - | TRBV7-9 | TGTGCCAGCAGCTTAACCACCGCCTACGAGCAGTACTTC | CASSLTTAYEQYF
- | TRBJ1-1 | - | TRBV6-2/TRBV6-3 | TGTGCCAGCAGTTGGGGACCGGAGGTCTGGGCTTTCTTT | CASSWGPEVWAFF
- | TRBJ1-1 | - | TRBV20-1 | TGCAGTGCTAGAGAAGTCCAGGGTAAGGGCTCTTTCTTT | CSAREVQGKGSFF
many | TRBJ2-4 | TRBD2 | TRBV12-3/TRBV12-4 | TGTGCCAGCAGTCCGCTAGCGGAGACAGCCAAAAACATTCAGTACTTC | CASSPLAETAKNIQYF
few | TRBJ2-5 | - | TRBV4-1 | TGCGCCAGCAGCCAAGGGGTTTTGGAGACCCAGTACTTC | CASSQGVLETQYF
many | TRBJ2-1 | - | TRBV15 | TGTGCCACCAGCCGCGTAAGGGATGAGCAGTTCTTC | CATSRVRDEQFF